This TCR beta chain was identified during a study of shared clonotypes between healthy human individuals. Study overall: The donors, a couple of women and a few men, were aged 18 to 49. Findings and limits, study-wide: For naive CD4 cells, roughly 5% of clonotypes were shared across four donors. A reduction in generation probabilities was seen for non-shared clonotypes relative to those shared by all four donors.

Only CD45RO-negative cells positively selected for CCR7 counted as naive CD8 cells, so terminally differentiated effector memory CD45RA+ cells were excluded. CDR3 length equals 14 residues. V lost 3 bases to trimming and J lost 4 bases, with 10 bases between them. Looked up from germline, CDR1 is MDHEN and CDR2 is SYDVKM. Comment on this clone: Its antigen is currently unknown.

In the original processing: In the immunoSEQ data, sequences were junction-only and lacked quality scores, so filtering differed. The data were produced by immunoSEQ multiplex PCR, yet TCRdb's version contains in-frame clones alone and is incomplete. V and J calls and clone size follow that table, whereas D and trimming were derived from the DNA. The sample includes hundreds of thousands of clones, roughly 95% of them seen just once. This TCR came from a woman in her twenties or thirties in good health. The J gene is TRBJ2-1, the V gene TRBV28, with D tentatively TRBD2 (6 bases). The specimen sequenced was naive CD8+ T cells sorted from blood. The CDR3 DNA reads TGTGCCAGCAGTTTGGGCGGGATTTACAATGAGCAGTTCTTC. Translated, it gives CASSLGGIYNEQFF.